The present TCR beta chain was sequenced within a study of CD8 T cells in Susac syndrome. Sequencing targeted TCR beta in T cells from blood (CD8+ and CD4+). The RNA input was 0.5 to 1 ug, and it was reverse transcribed with random hexamers. One entry per CDR3 protein, called by TCRdb with MiXCR from the immunoSEQ multiplex PCR reads. The sample records tens of thousands of distinct CDR3 sequences, roughly 94% being singletons. V was clipped by 2 bases and J by 5 bases, with 12 bases between them. CDR1 MNHNY and CDR2 SVGAGI come from the germline V gene (reference sequence). The CDR3 is 15 amino acids.

Sequenced: CD8+ T cells from PBMCs. The chain couples TRBV6-6 to TRBJ2-2; a possible D gene is TRBD1 (6 bases). The TCR was taken from a human donor with Susac syndrome. As DNA, the CDR3 is TGTGCCAGCAGTTACGCCCCAAGGGGGACCGGGGAGCTGTTTTTT. Amino acid sequence: CASSYAPRGTGELFF.